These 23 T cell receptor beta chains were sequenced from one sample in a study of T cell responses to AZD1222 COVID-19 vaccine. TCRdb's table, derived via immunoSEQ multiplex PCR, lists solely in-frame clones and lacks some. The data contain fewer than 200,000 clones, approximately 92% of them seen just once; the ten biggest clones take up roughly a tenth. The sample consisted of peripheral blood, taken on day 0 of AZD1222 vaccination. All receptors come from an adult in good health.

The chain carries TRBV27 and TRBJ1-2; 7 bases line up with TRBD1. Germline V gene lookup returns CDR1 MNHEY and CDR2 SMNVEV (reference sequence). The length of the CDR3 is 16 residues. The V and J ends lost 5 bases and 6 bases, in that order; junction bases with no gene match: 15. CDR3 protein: CASSLLSPTGVNGYTF. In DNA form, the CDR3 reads TGTGCCAGCAGTCTCCTCTCCCCCACAGGGGTTAATGGCTACACCTTC.

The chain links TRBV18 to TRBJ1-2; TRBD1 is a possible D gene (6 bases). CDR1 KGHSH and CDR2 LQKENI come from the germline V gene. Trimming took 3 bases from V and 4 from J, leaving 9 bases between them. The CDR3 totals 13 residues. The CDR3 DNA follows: TGTGCCAGCTCACCGGACAGCCTCTATGGCTACACCTTC. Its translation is CASSPDSLYGYTF.

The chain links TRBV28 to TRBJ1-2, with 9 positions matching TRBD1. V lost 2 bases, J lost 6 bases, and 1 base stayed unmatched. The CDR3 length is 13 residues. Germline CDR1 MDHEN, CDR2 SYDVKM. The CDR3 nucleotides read TGTGCCAGCAGTTTAAGGGACAGGGATGGCTACACCTTC. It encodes CASSLRDRDGYTF.

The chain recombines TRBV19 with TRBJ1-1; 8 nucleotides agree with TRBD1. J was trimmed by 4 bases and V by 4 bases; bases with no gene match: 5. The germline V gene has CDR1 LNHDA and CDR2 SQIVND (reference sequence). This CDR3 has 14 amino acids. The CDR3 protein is CASSKPGGFTEAFF. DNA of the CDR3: TGTGCCAGTAGTAAGCCAGGGGGCTTCACTGAAGCTTTCTTT.

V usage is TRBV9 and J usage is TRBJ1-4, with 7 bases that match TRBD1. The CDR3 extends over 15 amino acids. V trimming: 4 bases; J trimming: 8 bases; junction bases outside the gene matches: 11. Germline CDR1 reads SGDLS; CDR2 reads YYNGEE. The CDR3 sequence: CASSPGTVPSEKLFF. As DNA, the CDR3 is TGTGCCAGCAGCCCTGGGACAGTCCCTTCCGAAAAACTGTTTTTT.

CDR3 nucleotides: TGTGCCAGCAGTTTAAAGGGACAGGGGCCCTCCTACGAGCAGTACGTC. It encodes CASSLKGQGPSYEQYV. V and J are TRBV27 and TRBJ2-7; TRBD1 matches 10 bases. Trimming removed 2 bases from V and 0 bases from J; junction bases left unmatched: 4. The germline CDR1 and CDR2 sequences are MNHEY and SMNVEV (reference sequence). This CDR3 comprises 16 residues.

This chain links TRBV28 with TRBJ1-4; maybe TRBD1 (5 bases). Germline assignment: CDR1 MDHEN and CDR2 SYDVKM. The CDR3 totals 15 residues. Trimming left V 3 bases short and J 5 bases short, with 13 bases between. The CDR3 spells CASSFGAAGNEKLFF. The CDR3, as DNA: TGTGCCAGCAGTTTCGGAGCGGCAGGGAATGAAAAACTGTTTTTT.

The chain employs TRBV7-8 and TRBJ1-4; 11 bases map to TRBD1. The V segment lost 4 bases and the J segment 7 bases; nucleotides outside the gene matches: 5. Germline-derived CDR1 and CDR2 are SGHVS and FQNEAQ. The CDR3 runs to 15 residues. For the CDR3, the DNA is TGTGCCAGCAGCTCCCTCGGGACAGGGGGTGAAAAACTGTTTTTT. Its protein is CASSSLGTGGEKLFF.

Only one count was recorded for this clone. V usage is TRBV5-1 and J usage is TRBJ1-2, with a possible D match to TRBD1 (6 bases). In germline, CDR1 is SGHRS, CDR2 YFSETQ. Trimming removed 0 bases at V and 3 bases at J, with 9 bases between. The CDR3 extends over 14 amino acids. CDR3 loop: CASSLATGDYGYTF. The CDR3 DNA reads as TGCGCCAGCAGCTTGGCGACAGGAGACTATGGCTACACCTTC.

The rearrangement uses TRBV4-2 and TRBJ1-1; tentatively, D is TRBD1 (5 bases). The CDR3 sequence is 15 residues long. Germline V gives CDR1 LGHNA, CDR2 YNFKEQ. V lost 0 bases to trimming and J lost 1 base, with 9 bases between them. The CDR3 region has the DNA TGTGCCAGCAGCCAAGATCGGGGGGAGAACACTGAAGCTTTCTTT. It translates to CASSQDRGENTEAFF.

The CDR3 protein is CASSEARGHQPQHF. In DNA form, the CDR3 reads TGTGCCAGCAGTGAAGCCAGGGGGCATCAGCCCCAGCATTTT. The J gene is TRBJ1-5, the V gene TRBV6-1; 8 bases agree with TRBD1. V dropped 0 bases and J dropped 5; count of bases not matched to a gene: 0. This CDR3 is built from 14 residues. Per the germline V gene, CDR1 is MNHNS and CDR2 is SASEGT.

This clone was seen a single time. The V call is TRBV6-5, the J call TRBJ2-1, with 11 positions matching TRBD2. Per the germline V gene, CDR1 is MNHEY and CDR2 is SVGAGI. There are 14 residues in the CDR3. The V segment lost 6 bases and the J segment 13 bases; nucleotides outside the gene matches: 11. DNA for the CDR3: TGTGCCAGCAGCCCCCCCGGGACTAGCGGTCTCCAGTTCTTC. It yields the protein CASSPPGTSGLQFF.

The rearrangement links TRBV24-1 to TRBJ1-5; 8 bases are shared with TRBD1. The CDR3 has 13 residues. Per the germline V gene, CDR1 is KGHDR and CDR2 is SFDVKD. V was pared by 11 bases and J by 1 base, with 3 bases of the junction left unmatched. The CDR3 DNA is TGTGCCAGGACAGGGAGGAGCAATCAGCCCCAGCATTTT. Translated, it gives CARTGRSNQPQHF.

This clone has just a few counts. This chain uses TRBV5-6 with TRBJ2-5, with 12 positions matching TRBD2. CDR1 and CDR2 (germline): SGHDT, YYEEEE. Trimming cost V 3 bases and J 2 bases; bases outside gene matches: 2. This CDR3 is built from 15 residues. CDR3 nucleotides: TGTGCCAGCAGCTGGACTAGCGGGATTCAAGAGACCCAGTACTTC. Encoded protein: CASSWTSGIQETQYF. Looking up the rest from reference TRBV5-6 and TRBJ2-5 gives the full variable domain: DAGVTQSPTHLIKTRGQQVTLRCSPKSGHDTVSWYQQALGQGPQFIFQYYEEEERQRGNFPDRFSGHQFPNYSSELNVNALLLGDSALYLCASSWTSGIQETQYFGPGTRLLVL.

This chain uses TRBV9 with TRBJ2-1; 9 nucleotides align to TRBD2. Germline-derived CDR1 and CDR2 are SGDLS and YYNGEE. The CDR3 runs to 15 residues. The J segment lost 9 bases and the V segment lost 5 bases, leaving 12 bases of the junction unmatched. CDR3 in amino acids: CASSAQVAGAGEQFF. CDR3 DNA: TGTGCCAGCAGTGCCCAGGTAGCGGGAGCCGGTGAGCAGTTCTTC.

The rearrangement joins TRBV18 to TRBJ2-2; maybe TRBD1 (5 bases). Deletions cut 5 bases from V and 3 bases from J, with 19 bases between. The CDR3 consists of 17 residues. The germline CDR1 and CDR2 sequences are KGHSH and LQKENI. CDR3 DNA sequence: TGTGCCAGCTCAGACCAAGTTCCAGGGCGCGACACCGGGGAGCTGTTTTTT. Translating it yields CASSDQVPGRDTGELFF.

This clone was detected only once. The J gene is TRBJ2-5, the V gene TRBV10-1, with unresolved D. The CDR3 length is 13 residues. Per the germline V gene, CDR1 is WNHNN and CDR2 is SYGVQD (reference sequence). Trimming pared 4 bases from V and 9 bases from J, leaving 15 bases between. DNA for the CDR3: TGCGCCAGCAGTGTGGCTATGAGATCGGCCCAGTACTTC. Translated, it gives CASSVAMRSAQYF.

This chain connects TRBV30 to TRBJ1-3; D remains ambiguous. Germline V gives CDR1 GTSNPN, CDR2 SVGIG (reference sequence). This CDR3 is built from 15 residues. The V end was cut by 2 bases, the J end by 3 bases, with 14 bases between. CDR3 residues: CAWSPRRGIGNTIYF. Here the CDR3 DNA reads TGTGCCTGGAGTCCTCGGCGAGGGATTGGAAACACCATATATTTT. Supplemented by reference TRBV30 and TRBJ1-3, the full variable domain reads SQTIHQWPATLVQPVGSPLSLECTVEGTSNPNLYWYRQAAGRGLQLLFYSVGIGQISSEVPQNLSASRPQDRQFILSSKKLLLSDSGFYLCAWSPRRGIGNTIYFGEGSWLTVV.

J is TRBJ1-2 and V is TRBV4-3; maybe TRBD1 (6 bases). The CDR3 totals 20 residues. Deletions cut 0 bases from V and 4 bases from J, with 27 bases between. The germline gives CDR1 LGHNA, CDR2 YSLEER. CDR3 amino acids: CASSQEGSYGPAGHIYGYTF. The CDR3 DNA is TGCGCCAGCAGCCAAGAGGGTTCGTACGGTCCCGCGGGACACATCTATGGCTACACCTTC.

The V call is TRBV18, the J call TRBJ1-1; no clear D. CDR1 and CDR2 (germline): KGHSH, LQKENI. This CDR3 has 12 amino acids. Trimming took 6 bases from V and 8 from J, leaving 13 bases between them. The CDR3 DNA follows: TGTGCCAGCTCCCAGGACTCTCGGGAAGCTTTCTTT. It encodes CASSQDSREAFF.

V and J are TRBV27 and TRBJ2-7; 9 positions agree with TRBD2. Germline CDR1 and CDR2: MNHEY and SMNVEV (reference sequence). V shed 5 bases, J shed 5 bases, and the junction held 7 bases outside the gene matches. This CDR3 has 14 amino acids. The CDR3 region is CASSRAGGLDEQYF. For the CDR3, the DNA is TGTGCCAGCAGTCGTGCGGGAGGGCTGGACGAGCAGTACTTC.

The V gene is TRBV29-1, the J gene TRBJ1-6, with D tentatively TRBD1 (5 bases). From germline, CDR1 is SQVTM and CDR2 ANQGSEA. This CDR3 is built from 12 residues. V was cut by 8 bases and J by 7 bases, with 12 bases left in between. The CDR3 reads CSLQGFNSPLHF. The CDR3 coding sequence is TGCAGCCTCCAGGGTTTCAATTCACCCCTCCACTTT.

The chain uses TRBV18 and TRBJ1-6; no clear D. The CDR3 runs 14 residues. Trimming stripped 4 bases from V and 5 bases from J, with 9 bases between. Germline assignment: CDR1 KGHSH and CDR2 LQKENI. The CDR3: CASSLGFDNSPLHF. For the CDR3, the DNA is TGTGCCAGCTCACTGGGGTTCGATAATTCACCCCTCCACTTT.